The clone carrying this TCR beta chain came up once. Generated by immunoSEQ multiplex PCR, the TCRdb table keeps only in-frame clones and is missing some. The profile covers 95,000 to 120,000 clones, with about nine tenths appearing a single time and 2% to 3% taken by the ten largest. This specimen comes from a study of blood T cell repertoires in COVID-19. The germline gives CDR1 KGHSH, CDR2 LQKENI. After removal of 3 bases from V and 5 bases from J, the junction contained 16 bases not matched to a gene. This CDR3 contains 18 residues. The sequence derives from a human donor in a cohort sampled during active COVID-19. Material for sequencing was peripheral blood. The V and J genes are TRBV18 and TRBJ2-5; 9 bases agree with TRBD2. The CDR3 loop reads CASSPSGYRPSGDETQYF. The DNA of the CDR3 is TGTGCCAGCTCACCGTCTGGGTATCGGCCTAGCGGGGATGAGACCCAGTACTTC.